A single sample gave rise to the 25 T cell receptor beta chains below, sequenced in a study of cytomegalovirus exposure and HLA in healthy donors. The PCR employed 60 Vbeta primers together with 13 Jbeta primers. Data came from immunoSEQ multiplex PCR; TCRdb stores just in-frame clones and leaves some out. Of roughly 160,000 clones detected, 80% to 85% appear once; the ten largest clones hold under 0.4%. Specimen: PBMCs. These receptors were taken from a boy between 2 and 10 years old in good health and CMV-seronegative.

The chain joins TRBV19 to TRBJ2-7; the D gene is possibly TRBD2 (6 bases). The germline V gene encodes CDR1 LNHDA and CDR2 SQIVND (reference sequence). The CDR3 length is 13 residues. The V end was cut by 6 bases, the J end by 6 bases, with 15 bases between. The CDR3, as DNA: TGTGCCAGTAGAGCCGGGGGATTGAGCGAGCAGTACTTC. Protein: CASRAGGLSEQYF.

A single count supports this clone. J is TRBJ1-4 and V is TRBV28, with D possibly being TRBD1 (5 bases). With 10 bases removed from V and 0 bases from J, the gap between germline ends came to 12 bases. This CDR3 spans 14 amino acids. CDR1 and CDR2 from the germline V gene are MDHEN and SYDVKM. CDR3 sequence: CATQGFATNEKLFF. The CDR3 DNA reads as TGTGCCACCCAGGGTTTTGCAACTAATGAAAAACTGTTTTTT.

This chain links TRBV27 with TRBJ2-7, with 13 bases that match TRBD2. The CDR3 sequence is 18 residues long. From germline, CDR1 is MNHEY and CDR2 SMNVEV (reference sequence). V gave up 2 bases and J gave up 2 bases; unmatched junction bases: 9. CDR3 sequence reads: CASSLGLAGASTTYEQYF. CDR3 DNA: TGTGCCAGCAGTTTAGGACTAGCGGGAGCAAGCACTACCTACGAGCAGTACTTC.

This clone appeared a few times. V is TRBV10-3 and J is TRBJ2-3; 7 bases align to TRBD2. The CDR3 is 16 amino acids. The ends lost 0 bases at V and 5 bases at J; junction bases unmatched: 8. Germline V gives CDR1 ENHRY, CDR2 SYGVKD. In nucleotides, the CDR3 is TGTGCCATCAGTGAGTCGCCTACTAGCGACGGAGATACGCAGTATTTT. Its protein is CAISESPTSDGDTQYF.

The rearrangement links TRBV9 to TRBJ2-2; TRBD2 matches 9 bases. CDR1 is SGDLS, CDR2 YYNGEE, per germline. This CDR3 has 16 amino acids. V shed 4 bases, J shed 2 bases, and the junction held 6 bases outside the gene matches. CDR3 loop: CASSHSGSDNTGELFF. The CDR3, as DNA: TGTGCCAGCAGCCATAGCGGGAGTGATAACACCGGGGAGCTGTTTTTT.

This chain links TRBV5-6 with TRBJ1-2; no clear D. V lost 1 base and J 7 bases, leaving 11 bases between the germline ends. Per the germline V gene, CDR1 is SGHDT and CDR2 is YYEEEE. This CDR3 has 13 amino acids. The CDR3 DNA sequence: TGTGCCAGCAGCTTGATGGCCCCCCTTGGCTACACCTTC. Protein: CASSLMAPLGYTF. The variable domain in full, completed from reference TRBV5-6 and TRBJ1-2, reads DAGVTQSPTHLIKTRGQQVTLRCSPKSGHDTVSWYQQALGQGPQFIFQYYEEEERQRGNFPDRFSGHQFPNYSSELNVNALLLGDSALYLCASSLMAPLGYTFGSGTRLTVV.

The V and J genes are TRBV14 and TRBJ1-1; 8 bases fit TRBD1. Germline loops: CDR1 SGHDN, CDR2 FVKESK. The CDR3 sequence is 15 residues long. Trimming removed 3 bases from V and 0 bases from J; junction bases left unmatched: 3. Written as DNA, the CDR3 is TGTGCCAGCAGCCACGGACAGGGACTGAACACTGAAGCTTTCTTT. Amino acids: CASSHGQGLNTEAFF. Supplemented by reference TRBV14 and TRBJ1-1, the full variable domain reads EAGVTQFPSHSVIEKGQTVTLRCDPISGHDNLYWYRRVMGKEIKFLLHFVKESKQDESGMPNNRFLAERTGGTYSTLKVQPAELEDSGVYFCASSHGQGLNTEAFFGQGTRLTVV.

Comment on this clone: The sample has other DNA sequences that encode this CDR3 too. CDR3 sequence reads: CSVDEGNSDTQYF. In DNA, the CDR3 is TGCAGCGTTGATGAGGGTAATTCAGATACGCAGTATTTT. V and J are TRBV29-1 and TRBJ2-3; D is possibly TRBD2 (5 bases). This CDR3 is built from 13 residues. Trimming took off 3 bases at V and 4 bases at J, with 11 bases between the two ends. Germline CDR1 SQVTM, CDR2 ANQGSEA.

The chain joins TRBV7-3 to TRBJ2-1; 7 nucleotides agree with TRBD2. Germline assignment: CDR1 SGHTA and CDR2 FQGTGA. The CDR3 contains 15 residues. With V trimmed by 1 base and J by 7 bases, 7 bases remained unmatched. CDR3 coding DNA: TGTGCCAGCAGCTTAAGAGCGGGAACTCGGAATGAGCAGTTCTTC. This sequence encodes CASSLRAGTRNEQFF.

The chain recombines TRBV28 with TRBJ1-4; D possibly corresponds to TRBD1 (6 bases). The V gene lost 7 bases and the J gene lost 13 bases, with 25 bases spanning the gap. Germline loops: CDR1 MDHEN, CDR2 SYDVKM. The length of the CDR3 is 15 residues. CDR3 bases: TGTGCCAGCAACACCAACCGTTTCGGGAGGGGGGGACTGTTTTTT. It is translated as CASNTNRFGRGGLFF.

The chain couples TRBV5-4 to TRBJ2-1; 11 bases map to TRBD2. CDR1 is SGHNT, CDR2 YYREEE, per germline (reference sequence). The CDR3 covers 14 residues. Germline trimming cut 2 bases from V and 9 bases from J; bases unmatched to any gene: 4. In nucleotides, the CDR3 is TGTGCCAGCAGCTTTAGCGGGAGGGCCGGTGAGCAGTTCTTC. It specifies CASSFSGRAGEQFF.

V gene TRBV27 combines with J gene TRBJ2-5, with D hard to call. This CDR3 contains 14 residues. Per germline, CDR1 MNHEY and CDR2 SMNVEV (reference sequence). V shed 2 bases and J shed 0 bases, with 7 bases lying between them. The CDR3 sequence: CASSLLGYQETQYF. DNA of the CDR3: TGTGCCAGCAGTTTACTAGGATACCAAGAGACCCAGTACTTC.

The chain is built from TRBV5-6 and TRBJ2-5; 8 nucleotides agree with TRBD1. CDR3 size: 14 residues. Germline CDR1 and CDR2: SGHDT and YYEEEE. V trimming: 1 base; J trimming: 4 bases; junction bases outside the gene matches: 3. CDR3 coding DNA: TGTGCCAGCAGCTTGATCAGGGGGCCAGAGACCCAGTACTTC. It encodes CASSLIRGPETQYF.

J is TRBJ1-1 and V is TRBV5-1; 9 bases line up with TRBD1. Germline CDR1 SGHRS, CDR2 YFSETQ. Trimming took 2 bases from V and 5 from J; bases not matched to a gene: 7. The CDR3 sequence is 15 residues long. The CDR3 here is CASSFHTGGRTEAFF. The DNA of the CDR3 is TGCGCCAGCAGCTTCCACACAGGGGGCCGGACTGAAGCTTTCTTT.

This sequence joins TRBV27 and TRBJ2-3; D may be TRBD2 (5 bases). This CDR3 has 16 residues. V shed 4 bases and J shed 0 bases, with 14 bases lying between them. The germline V gene encodes CDR1 MNHEY and CDR2 SMNVEV (reference sequence). This CDR3 reads CASSYRRGGSTDTQYF. The DNA for the CDR3 is TGTGCCAGCAGTTACCGCCGTGGCGGGAGCACAGATACGCAGTATTTT.

The chain recombines TRBV2 with TRBJ1-2, with 7 positions matching TRBD1. Germline lookup yields CDR1 SNHLY and CDR2 FYNNEI. The J segment lost 2 bases and the V segment lost 5 bases, leaving 8 bases of the junction unmatched. The CDR3 sequence is 15 residues long. In nucleotides, the CDR3 is TGTGCCAGCAGTCCACCCAGGGGACAGAACTATGGCTACACCTTC. Translation gives CASSPPRGQNYGYTF.

The rearrangement links TRBV5-1 to TRBJ2-3, with D tentatively TRBD1 (5 bases). Germline V lookup: CDR1 SGHRS, CDR2 YFSETQ. Trimming shortened V by 1 base and J by 0 bases, and 9 bases separated the two germline ends. The CDR3 totals 15 residues. The CDR3 DNA reads TGCGCCAGCAGCTTGAATGGACATAGCACAGATACGCAGTATTTT. Amino acid sequence: CASSLNGHSTDTQYF.

V gene TRBV5-1 combines with J gene TRBJ1-1, with 7 bases lining up with TRBD1. Germline CDR1 reads SGHRS; CDR2 reads YFSETQ. This CDR3 contains 14 residues. Unmatched junction bases numbered 5, after V lost 5 bases and J lost 1 base. The CDR3 DNA is TGCGCCAGCAGACTGGACAGGCCGAACACTGAAGCTTTCTTT. Its translation is CASRLDRPNTEAFF.

This chain links TRBV7-9 with TRBJ2-5; D is perhaps TRBD1 (5 bases). The CDR3 runs to 15 residues. The V gene's germline CDR1 is SEHNR and CDR2 FQNEAQ (reference sequence). V lost 1 base, J lost 4 bases, and 13 bases lay in between. The CDR3: CASSLVGAETETQYF. The CDR3, as DNA: TGTGCCAGCAGCTTAGTAGGGGCAGAAACAGAGACCCAGTACTTC.

This chain joins TRBV5-6 and TRBJ2-4; 9 bases are shared with TRBD2. Germline loops: CDR1 SGHDT, CDR2 YYEEEE. The ends lost 0 bases at V and 7 bases at J; junction bases unmatched: 11. The CDR3 contains 17 residues. The CDR3 DNA reads TGTGCCAGCAGCTTGGGGCTAGCGGGGAGCGTCCGGAACATTCAGTACTTC. Amino acid sequence: CASSLGLAGSVRNIQYF.

The J gene is TRBJ2-2, the V gene TRBV5-4; no clear D gene. V was cut by 9 bases and J by 5 bases, with 8 bases left in between. The germline V gene has CDR1 SGHNT and CDR2 YYREEE (reference sequence). This CDR3 is built from 11 residues. CDR3 DNA: TGTGCCACCCTTGAGACCGGGGAGCTGTTTTTT. This gives the protein CATLETGELFF.

The genes are TRBV12-5 and TRBJ1-1; weak D call: TRBD1 (6 bases). The CDR3 length is 12 residues. Trimming removed 5 bases at V and 13 bases at J, with 17 bases between. CDR1 is LGHNT and CDR2 is FRNRAP in the germline V gene. DNA for the CDR3: TGTGCTAGTGGTCCCCGGGACACTTTGATTTTCTTT. This sequence encodes CASGPRDTLIFF.

V usage is TRBV6-4 and J usage is TRBJ2-3, with 8 bases aligning to TRBD2. This CDR3 has 14 residues. The J segment lost 0 bases and the V segment lost 9 bases, leaving 5 bases of the junction unmatched. The germline gives CDR1 MRHNA, CDR2 SNTAGT. CDR3 region: CASKREWSTDTQYF. CDR3 DNA: TGTGCCAGTAAGCGGGAGTGGAGCACAGATACGCAGTATTTT.

This chain connects TRBV19 to TRBJ2-2, with TRBD2 matching over 13 bases. V lost 7 bases, J lost 7 bases, and 9 bases stayed unmatched. The CDR3 loop spans 16 amino acids. Germline V gene data show CDR1 as LNHDA and CDR2 as SQIVND (reference sequence). The CDR3 bases are TGTGCCAGTACCTTGACTAGCGGGAGGCCCCACGGGGAGCTGTTTTTT. It is translated as CASTLTSGRPHGELFF.

The chain couples TRBV5-1 to TRBJ2-1; perhaps TRBD2 as D (6 bases). Deletions cut 0 bases from V and 5 bases from J, with 15 bases between. The CDR3 is made up of 16 amino acids. Germline assignment: CDR1 SGHRS and CDR2 YFSETQ. In nucleotides, the CDR3 is TGCGCCAGCAGCTTGGCGGGGGAGGTGGCTAACAATGAGCAGTTCTTC. It specifies CASSLAGEVANNEQFF.